The 23 T cell receptor beta chains below come from one sample, sequenced in a study of OX40 agonist ivuxolimab in advanced cancers. The repertoire was sequenced with immunoSEQ multiplex PCR; TCRdb's copy has only in-frame clones and lacks some. In the table there are just over 40,000 clones, around 87% of which are singletons. Sequencing was performed on CD4+ or CD8+ T cells sorted from blood, taken in a trial of the OX40 agonist ivuxolimab. The receptors here all came from an adult with an advanced solid tumor such as melanoma, head and neck, liver or kidney cancer.

This clone showed up just once. The chain links TRBV5-6 to TRBJ1-3; D gene unclear. The ends were cut back, 7 bases at V and 1 base at J, with 15 bases in the middle. There are 15 residues in the CDR3. Germline V lookup: CDR1 SGHDT, CDR2 YYEEEE. Here the CDR3 reads CASGSLAMSGNTIYF. The CDR3 nucleotides are TGTGCCAGCGGGTCCCTCGCGATGTCTGGAAACACCATATATTTT.

The chain employs TRBV6-6 and TRBJ2-7, with TRBD2 identical over 7 bases. Germline CDR1 is MNHNY and CDR2 is SVGAGI (reference sequence). This CDR3 comprises 15 residues. V lost 2 bases and J lost 3; bases outside the gene matches: 7. The CDR3 DNA follows: TGTGCCAGCAGTTACAGGCGGGAGAGGGGCTACGAGCAGTACTTC. Protein sequence: CASSYRRERGYEQYF.

This chain links TRBV25-1 with TRBJ2-3; 13 positions agree with TRBD2. CDR3 size: 15 residues. Unmatched junction bases numbered 7, after V lost 6 bases and J lost 7 bases. Germline V gene sequence: CDR1 MGHDK, CDR2 SYGVNS. The CDR3 region has the DNA TGTGCCAGCAGCCTACTAGCGGGAGGGCGACATACGCAGTATTTT. Protein product: CASSLLAGGRHTQYF.

About this clone itself: Compared with germline, one end of the junction differs, possibly owing to a read error. The chain couples TRBV7-7 to TRBJ2-2; 9 bases map to TRBD1. Germline V gene lookup returns CDR1 SSHAT and CDR2 FNYEAQ (reference sequence). There are 17 residues in the CDR3. The CDR3 DNA reads TGTGCTAGCAGCTCGGGACAGGGATTTGTGGTAACCGGGGAGCTGTTTTTT. This encodes CASSSGQGFVVTGELFF. Looking up the rest from reference TRBV7-7 and TRBJ2-2 gives the full variable domain: GAGVSQSPRYKVTKRGQDVTLRCDPISSHATLYWYQQALGQGPEFLTYFNYEAQPDKSGLPSDRFSAERPEGSISTLTIQRTEQRDSAMYRCASSSGQGFVVTGELFFGEGSRLTVL.

The CDR3 here is CASSSSNYGYTF. CDR3 coding DNA: TGTGCCAGCAGCTCCTCGAACTATGGCTACACCTTC. The rearrangement uses TRBV7-9 and TRBJ1-2, with D uncertain. The CDR3 has 12 amino acids. Germline V CDR1 and CDR2: SEHNR, FQNEAQ (reference sequence). Trimming removed 4 bases from V and 2 bases from J, with 5 bases in between.

J is TRBJ1-1 and V is TRBV27; no firm D call. V was clipped by 5 bases and J by 1 base, with 11 bases between them. CDR1 is MNHEY, CDR2 SMNVEV, per germline (reference sequence). The CDR3 spans 14 residues. CDR3 loop: CASSRVWQNTEAFF. The CDR3 DNA sequence: TGTGCCAGCAGTCGAGTTTGGCAGAACACTGAAGCTTTCTTT.

This chain joins TRBV18 and TRBJ2-5, with no clear D. CDR1 KGHSH and CDR2 LQKENI come from the germline V gene. Trimming cost V 5 bases and J 4 bases, with 17 bases left between them. The CDR3 is 15 amino acids. The CDR3 sequence: CASSDLPSPPETQYF. In DNA form, the CDR3 reads TGTGCCAGCTCAGACCTCCCCTCCCCCCCAGAGACCCAGTACTTC.

The V and J genes are TRBV7-8 and TRBJ1-1, with a tentative D call TRBD1 (6 bases). Germline loops: CDR1 SGHVS, CDR2 FQNEAQ. The CDR3 is made up of 17 amino acids. Trimming shortened V by 0 bases and J by 2 bases, and 16 bases separated the two germline ends. CDR3 sequence (DNA): TGTGCCAGCAGCTTAGCGGTCCTACAGGGAGCCAACACTGAAGCTTTCTTT. This translates into CASSLAVLQGANTEAFF.

The J gene is TRBJ2-3, the V gene TRBV5-1; D possibly corresponds to TRBD1 (5 bases). This CDR3 contains 16 residues. The V end lost 4 bases, the J end lost 2 bases, and 17 bases lay between the germline ends. Germline V gives CDR1 SGHRS, CDR2 YFSETQ. The CDR3 region has the DNA TGCGCCAGCAGCGGGTCGTTAGGGGTCAACACAGATACGCAGTATTTT. It is translated as CASSGSLGVNTDTQYF.

To note about this clone: The junction differs from germline at one of its ends, possibly a read error. V is TRBV6-1 and J is TRBJ2-7; TRBD2 might be the D (6 bases). The CDR3 is 13 residues long. Germline CDR1 reads MNHNS; CDR2 reads SASEGT. The CDR3 DNA reads TGTGCCATCAGTTCGGGAGACTCCTACGAGCAGTACTTC. Translation: CAISSGDSYEQYF.

The DNA of the CDR3 is TGTGCCAGCAGCTTGGCATATAAAGGGCCCCGAAGAGAAGCTTTCTTT. Amino acids: CASSLAYKGPRREAFF. The rearrangement uses TRBV7-9 and TRBJ1-1; D remains unclear. Germline V gives CDR1 SEHNR, CDR2 FQNEAQ (reference sequence). The length of the CDR3 is 16 residues. The germline V and J ends were trimmed by 3 bases and 8 bases, with 22 bases remaining between them.

This clone was seen a single time. The chain uses TRBV9 and TRBJ2-3; tentatively, D is TRBD1 or TRBD2 (6 bases each). Germline V CDR1 and CDR2: SGDLS, YYNGEE. V lost 6 bases to trimming and J lost 3 bases, with 11 bases between them. CDR3 length equals 13 residues. CDR3 sequence reads: CASTEGGTDTQYF. CDR3 in DNA: TGTGCCAGCACGGAAGGGGGGACAGATACGCAGTATTTT.

The chain employs TRBV5-5 and TRBJ2-2, with 9 bases aligning to TRBD2. Germline assignment: CDR1 SGHKS and CDR2 YYEKEE (reference sequence). The CDR3 has 16 amino acids. Germline trimming cut 1 base from V and 0 bases from J; bases unmatched to any gene: 1. Written as DNA, the CDR3 is TGTGCCAGCAGCTTGTTAGCGGGAGCGAACACCGGGGAGCTGTTTTTT. This sequence encodes CASSLLAGANTGELFF.

This rearrangement joins TRBV5-1 to TRBJ1-4; TRBD1 aligns across 7 bases. This CDR3 is built from 15 residues. V was pared by 4 bases and J by 0 bases, with 3 bases of the junction left unmatched. Germline V CDR1 and CDR2: SGHRS, YFSETQ. The CDR3 bases are TGCGCCAGCAGCCCGACAGGGACAACTAATGAAAAACTGTTTTTT. Residues: CASSPTGTTNEKLFF. Full variable domain (missing parts from reference TRBV5-1 and TRBJ1-4): KAGVTQTPRYLIKTRGQQVTLSCSPISGHRSVSWYQQTPGQGLQFLFEYFSETQRNKGNFPGRFSGRQFSNSRSEMNVSTLELGDSALYLCASSPTGTTNEKLFFGSGTQLSVL.

The V call is TRBV6-1, the J call TRBJ2-1; D is unresolved. The V end lost 3 bases, the J end lost 7 bases, and 13 bases lay between the germline ends. CDR1 and CDR2 (germline): MNHNS, SASEGT. The CDR3 covers 14 residues. The CDR3 nucleotides read TGTGCCAGCAGTGAGTTGTCTCTAAGGAATGAGCAGTTCTTC. The encoded protein is CASSELSLRNEQFF.

The rearrangement links TRBV30 to TRBJ2-3; no definite D call. This CDR3 is built from 13 residues. Germline-derived CDR1 and CDR2 are GTSNPN and SVGIG (reference sequence). Trimming pared 5 bases from V and 0 bases from J, leaving 9 bases between. The CDR3 coding sequence is TGTGCCTGGGCCCTGGGAAGCACAGATACGCAGTATTTT. Protein sequence: CAWALGSTDTQYF.

This chain joins TRBV28 and TRBJ1-6, with 7 bases identical to TRBD1. Germline loops: CDR1 MDHEN, CDR2 SYDVKM. CDR3 length: 14 residues. Germline trimming cut 10 bases from V and 11 bases from J; bases unmatched to any gene: 14. For the CDR3, the DNA is TGTGCCACGTCGGTAAATACAGGGGAAACACCCCTCCACTTT. Protein product: CATSVNTGETPLHF.

The gene calls are TRBV28 and TRBJ2-4, with 11 bases fitting TRBD2. The junction had 12 bases not matched to a gene; V was cut back by 7 bases and J by 1 base. Germline V gene data show CDR1 as MDHEN and CDR2 as SYDVKM. The CDR3 extends over 18 amino acids. CDR3 region: CASNELAGVGGAKNIQYF. As DNA, the CDR3 is TGTGCCAGCAACGAACTAGCGGGAGTTGGGGGGGCCAAAAACATTCAGTACTTC.

The genes are TRBV7-9 and TRBJ1-5, with D maybe TRBD1 (5 bases). CDR1 and CDR2 (germline): SEHNR, FQNEAQ (reference sequence). The CDR3 has 16 amino acids. V lost 4 bases and J 0 bases, leaving 13 bases between the germline ends. The CDR3 coding sequence is TGTGCCAGCAGCTCGGGGGACCCAAATAGCAATCAGCCCCAGCATTTT. It specifies CASSSGDPNSNQPQHF.

J is TRBJ2-2 and V is TRBV21-1; the D segment call TRBD1 is taken from the table without a DNA check. TRBV21-1 is tagged as a pseudogene. The CDR3 is 14 residues long. CDR3 sequence reads: CASSKRQDSGELFF. CDR3 sequence (DNA): TGTGCCAGCAGCAAAAGGCAGGATTCCGGGGAGCTGTTTTTT.

The chain is built from TRBV11-3 and TRBJ2-7; 8 bases line up with TRBD1. CDR3 length: 14 amino acids. The germline V gene has CDR1 SGHNT and CDR2 YENEEA. V was clipped by 1 base and J by 4 bases; unmatched bases: 3. CDR3 coding DNA: TGTGCCAGCAGCTTAGGCAGGGGGCATTACGAGCAGTACTTC. Translating it yields CASSLGRGHYEQYF.

The V and J genes are TRBV4-2 and TRBJ1-2; possible D gene TRBD1, 6 bases. Between the trimmed V and J ends, which lost 4 bases and 8 bases, there was a span of 17 bases. The CDR3 spans 14 residues. Germline CDR1 and CDR2: LGHNA and YNFKEQ. The CDR3 DNA reads as TGTGCCAGCAGCCGCTTGACAGGCCCTAAGGGCTACACCTTC. This translates into CASSRLTGPKGYTF.

The chain is built from TRBV4-1 and TRBJ2-7; TRBD1 agrees at 8 bases. This CDR3 spans 13 amino acids. The V segment lost 1 base and the J segment 7 bases; nucleotides outside the gene matches: 3. Germline V gives CDR1 MGHRA, CDR2 YSYEKL. For the CDR3, the DNA is TGCGCCAGCAGCCAAGGGACAGGGTGGGAGCAGTACTTC. Its protein product is CASSQGTGWEQYF.